This TCR beta chain was profiled in a study of T cell responses to AZD1222 COVID-19 vaccine. Study-level information: Recipients boosted at about 4 weeks or about 12 weeks are pooled. Study-wide results and caveats: Researchers report vaccine-associated CD4 TCRs spanning spike, with dominance at 160-218 and 743-854.

V was cut by 7 bases and J by 4 bases, with 10 bases left in between. CDR1 is SNHLY and CDR2 is FYNNEI in the germline V gene. There are 13 residues in the CDR3. A word on this clone: The antigen is not known.

This table comes from immunoSEQ multiplex PCR, and its TCRdb copy is limited to in-frame clones, with some not included. The table has about 140,000 clones, roughly 92% seen once. The sample was peripheral blood, taken on day 0 of AZD1222 vaccination. This TCR derives from an adult in good health. This chain links TRBV2 with TRBJ1-4, with TRBD1 as a possible D gene (5 bases). CDR3 coding DNA: TGTGCCAGCAAGACCAGGGTTAATGAAAAACTGTTTTTT. Translating it yields CASKTRVNEKLFF.